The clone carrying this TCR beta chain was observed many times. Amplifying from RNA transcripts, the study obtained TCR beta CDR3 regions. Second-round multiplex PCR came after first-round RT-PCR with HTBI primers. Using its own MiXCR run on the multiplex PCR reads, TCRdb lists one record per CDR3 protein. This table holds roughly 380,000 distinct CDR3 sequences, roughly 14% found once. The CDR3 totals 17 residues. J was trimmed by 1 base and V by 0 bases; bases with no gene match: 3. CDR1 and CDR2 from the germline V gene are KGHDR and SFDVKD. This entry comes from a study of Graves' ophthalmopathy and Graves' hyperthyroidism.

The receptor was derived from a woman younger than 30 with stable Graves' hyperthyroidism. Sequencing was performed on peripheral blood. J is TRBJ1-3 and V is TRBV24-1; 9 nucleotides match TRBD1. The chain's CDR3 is CATSDLWDRASGNTIYF. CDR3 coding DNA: TGTGCCACCAGTGATTTGTGGGACAGGGCTTCTGGAAACACCATATATTTT.